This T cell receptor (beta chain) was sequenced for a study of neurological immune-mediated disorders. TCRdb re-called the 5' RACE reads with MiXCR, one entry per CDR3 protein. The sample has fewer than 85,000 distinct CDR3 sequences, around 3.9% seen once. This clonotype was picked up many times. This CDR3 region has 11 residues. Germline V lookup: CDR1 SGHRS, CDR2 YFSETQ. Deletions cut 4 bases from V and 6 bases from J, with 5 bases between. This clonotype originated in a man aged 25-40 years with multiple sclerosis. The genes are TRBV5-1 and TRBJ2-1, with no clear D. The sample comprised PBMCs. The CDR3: CASSRLNEQFF. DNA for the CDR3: TGCGCCAGCAGCCGTCTCAATGAGCAGTTCTTC.